The rows below give T cell receptor beta chains drawn from one sample of a study of blood T cell repertoires in COVID-19. Profiled with immunoSEQ multiplex PCR; TCRdb holds only in-frame clones, not every one. Found here are 300,000 or so clones, 85% to 90% of them singletons; the top ten hold roughly 3.3%. The sample was peripheral blood. The source is a woman aged 40 to 55 with acute or convalescent COVID-19. The CDR3 runs from the conserved cysteine through the conserved F or W.

v_call: TRBV30; cdr3_aa: CAWSVQPYNSPLHF
v_call: TRBV5-4; cdr3_aa: CASSWGQRPANTGELFF
v_call: TRBV3-1/TRBV3-2; cdr3_aa: CASSQLLTRYNEQFF
v_call: TRBV2; cdr3_aa: CASRTSLNTEAFF
v_call: TRBV11-2; cdr3_aa: CASSLIRHSPLHF
v_call: TRBV19; cdr3_aa: CASSIMAGDYNQPQHF
v_call: TRBV5-1; cdr3_aa: CASSLAGQGNSPLHF
v_call: TRBV27; cdr3_aa: CASSSAGDNSPLHF
v_call: TRBV12-5; cdr3_aa: CASGPGQIGNTQYF
v_call: TRBV5-1; cdr3_aa: CASSPPLDNEQFF
v_call: TRBV30; cdr3_aa: CAWSVMRGYTF
v_call: TRBV15; cdr3_aa: CATSGRQQNTEAFF
v_call: TRBV12-3/TRBV12-4; cdr3_aa: CASTGVLNTEAFF
v_call: TRBV2; cdr3_aa: CASSDREYSPLHF